These 28 T cell receptor beta chains were sequenced from one sample in a study of blood T cells in healthy people across ages. Then a second PCR, running about 7 to 11 cycles, was carried out with a sample-barcoded 5' primer and a J-beta primer mix. TCRdb re-derived calls from the 5' RACE reads in MiXCR, one entry per CDR3 protein. The sample lists approximately 2,000,000 distinct CDR3 sequences; approximately 39% were seen once. The material sequenced was blood. The receptor set was obtained from a human donor in good health.

Comment on this clonotype: The junction shows a germline mismatch at one end, possibly a read error. J is TRBJ1-2 and V is TRBV7-2, with D maybe TRBD1 (5 bases). Germline V gene sequence: CDR1 SGHTA, CDR2 FQGNSA. The CDR3 consists of 14 residues. CDR3 coding DNA: TGTGTCAGCAGCCGGGACCCTCTTGGCTATGGCTACACCTTC. Translated, it gives CVSSRDPLGYGYTF.

This clonotype was recorded a few times. The rearrangement joins TRBV12-3 or TRBV12-4 to TRBJ1-2; tentative D call: TRBD1 (5 bases). The V end was cut by 5 bases, the J end by 4 bases, with 17 bases between. The CDR3 covers 15 residues. CDR3 coding DNA: TGTGCCAGCAGTCCCGGGTTTGAGCAGGGCTATGGCTACACCTTC. It is translated as CASSPGFEQGYGYTF.

For the CDR3, the DNA is TGCGCCAGCACCCCGGACAGGGGGCTCGGGAATGAGCAGTTCTTC. As protein: CASTPDRGLGNEQFF. The chain is built from TRBV4-3 and TRBJ2-1; 11 positions agree with TRBD1. This CDR3 contains 15 residues. Losses at the gene ends were 7 bases for V and 7 bases for J; bases not matched to a gene: 9. Germline V lookup: CDR1 LGHNA, CDR2 YSLEER.

Only a few counts were recorded for this clonotype. This chain connects TRBV15 to TRBJ2-3, with D tentatively TRBD1 (6 bases). CDR1 and CDR2 from the germline V gene are LNHNV and YYDKDF (reference sequence). This CDR3 spans 16 amino acids. With 4 bases removed from V and 4 bases from J, the gap between germline ends came to 18 bases. The CDR3 nucleotides are TGTGCCACCAGCACCATTACGGGACAAGAAGCAGATACGCAGTATTTT. Its protein is CATSTITGQEADTQYF.

This clonotype was counted between two and nine times. The V and J genes are TRBV7-2 and TRBJ2-1, with D perhaps TRBD2 (5 bases). Germline CDR1 SGHTA, CDR2 FQGNSA. The CDR3 loop spans 16 amino acids. Trimming took 1 base from V and 0 from J, leaving 10 bases between them. CDR3 residues: CASSLVAGHSYNEQFF. For the CDR3, the DNA is TGTGCCAGCAGCTTAGTTGCGGGCCACTCCTACAATGAGCAGTTCTTC. The whole variable domain, filled in from reference TRBV7-2 and TRBJ2-1, reads GAGVSQSPSNKVTEKGKDVELRCDPISGHTALYWYRQSLGQGLEFLIYFQGNSAPDKSGLPSDRFSAERTGGSVSTLTIQRTQQEDSAVYLCASSLVAGHSYNEQFFGPGTRLTVL.

This clonotype was found a few times. This chain links TRBV29-1 with TRBJ1-2; no firm D call. Germline V gene data show CDR1 as SQVTM and CDR2 as ANQGSEA. V was pared by 8 bases and J by 2 bases, with 15 bases between. The CDR3 spans 13 residues. The CDR3: CSISTPNNYGYTF. The CDR3 coding sequence is TGCAGCATAAGCACCCCGAACAACTATGGCTACACCTTC.

The chain couples TRBV12-3 or TRBV12-4 to TRBJ2-7; 7 nucleotides align to TRBD2. With 3 bases clipped from V and 2 bases from J, the junction kept 7 bases outside the gene matches. The CDR3 is 15 residues long. CDR3 bases: TGTGCCAGCAGTTTGGGGGGGTATTCCGCCTACGAGCAGTACTTC. Amino acid sequence: CASSLGGYSAYEQYF.

This clonotype was seen only a few times. The CDR3 nucleotides are TGTGCCAGCAGTATAGGAGGGCCCCTCTATGGCTACACCTTC. Protein: CASSIGGPLYGYTF. The rearrangement links TRBV12-3 or TRBV12-4 to TRBJ1-2; no clear D. The CDR3 is 14 residues long. V shed 5 bases and J shed 4 bases, with 14 bases lying between them.

This clonotype was detected ten times or more. The rearrangement links TRBV7-3 to TRBJ2-5, with TRBD2 matching 12 bases. V shed 5 bases and J 5 bases; nucleotides not matched to a gene: 6. The germline V gene encodes CDR1 SGHTA and CDR2 FQGTGA. The CDR3 runs to 15 residues. CDR3 coding DNA: TGTGCCAGCAGCCTGACTAGCGGGGGAAGGGAGACCCAGTACTTC. Its protein is CASSLTSGGRETQYF.

This chain links TRBV6-5 with TRBJ1-2; D gene ambiguous. Germline CDR1 is MNHEY and CDR2 is SVGAGI. Trimming removed 2 bases from V and 5 bases from J, with 18 bases in between. The CDR3 loop spans 16 amino acids. CDR3 nucleotides: TGTGCCAGCAGTTACGCTCTGGCAGAACCCTTTTATGGCTACACCTTC. As protein: CASSYALAEPFYGYTF.

This clonotype was seen a handful of times. V and J are TRBV20-1 and TRBJ2-1; 14 nucleotides match TRBD2. Germline V gene lookup returns CDR1 DFQATT and CDR2 SNEGSKA (reference sequence). V shed 3 bases and J 3 bases; nucleotides not matched to a gene: 7. The CDR3 has 17 residues. The CDR3 protein is CSARTGLAGGRYNEQFF. As DNA, the CDR3 is TGCAGTGCTAGGACCGGACTAGCGGGGGGCCGCTACAATGAGCAGTTCTTC.

V usage is TRBV28 and J usage is TRBJ1-2; tentative D call: TRBD1 (6 bases). V lost 5 bases and J lost 4, with 17 bases in between. The CDR3 runs to 15 residues. CDR1 is MDHEN, CDR2 SYDVKM, per germline. The CDR3 nucleotides are TGTGCCAGCAGTCTAGAGGGGGTGTATGGCTATGGCTACACCTTC. Protein product: CASSLEGVYGYGYTF.

This rearrangement joins TRBV20-1 to TRBJ2-1; 8 bases line up with TRBD2. The CDR3 runs to 15 residues. Looked up from germline, CDR1 is DFQATT and CDR2 is SNEGSKA (reference sequence). The J segment lost 2 bases and the V segment lost 3 bases, leaving 6 bases of the junction unmatched. The CDR3 bases are TGCAGTGCTAGTGCAGCGGGGGAACCCTACAATGAGCAGTTCTTC. Its protein is CSASAAGEPYNEQFF.

This clonotype was recorded a few times. The chain combines TRBV27 with TRBJ1-2, with a weak D call TRBD1 (6 bases). The CDR3 contains 20 residues. Germline V gives CDR1 MNHEY, CDR2 SMNVEV (reference sequence). Trimming pared 1 base from V and 3 bases from J, leaving 27 bases between. The chain's CDR3 is CASSLYPDSEFRFTHYGYTF. Here the CDR3 DNA reads TGTGCCAGCAGTTTATATCCGGACAGCGAATTTAGGTTTACTCACTATGGCTACACCTTC.

This clonotype was seen more than once but under ten times. This chain uses TRBV28 with TRBJ2-7, with D maybe TRBD2 (6 bases). This CDR3 contains 14 residues. From germline, CDR1 is MDHEN and CDR2 SYDVKM. V gave up 6 bases and J gave up 6 bases, with 18 bases separating them. Written as DNA, the CDR3 is TGTGCCAGCAGCCGCGATGGGGGGACGGCCGAGCAGTACTTC. This encodes CASSRDGGTAEQYF. Using reference TRBV28 and TRBJ2-7 for the parts outside the CDR3, the full variable domain is DVKVTQSSRYLVKRTGEKVFLECVQDMDHENMFWYRQDPGLGLRLIYFSYDVKMKEKGDIPEGYSVSREKKERFSLILESASTNQTSMYLCASSRDGGTAEQYFGPGTRLTVT.

V is TRBV28 and J is TRBJ2-7, with 7 nucleotides matching TRBD1. CDR3 length: 14 residues. CDR1 is MDHEN and CDR2 is SYDVKM in the germline V gene. V shed 6 bases and J 3 bases; nucleotides not matched to a gene: 8. The CDR3 nucleotides are TGTGCCAGCAGCTACAGGGGACACTTCTACGAGCAGTACTTC. Protein product: CASSYRGHFYEQYF.

V gene TRBV27 combines with J gene TRBJ2-2; D gene unclear. The germline V and J ends were trimmed by 6 bases and 5 bases, with 16 bases remaining between them. Germline CDR1 MNHEY, CDR2 SMNVEV (reference sequence). This CDR3 has 15 residues. The CDR3 coding sequence is TGTGCCAGCAGCCAGGTTGTCCCGCCGACCGGGGAGCTGTTTTTT. This encodes CASSQVVPPTGELFF.

The chain employs TRBV6-1 and TRBJ2-3; maybe TRBD2 (5 bases). The V and J ends lost 1 base and 3 bases respectively, with 11 bases between them. Germline V lookup: CDR1 MNHNS, CDR2 SASEGT. This CDR3 comprises 15 residues. CDR3 region: CASSEGGSGTDTQYF. CDR3 nucleotide sequence: TGTGCCAGCAGTGAAGGAGGGTCGGGGACAGATACGCAGTATTTT.

The rearrangement uses TRBV12-3 or TRBV12-4 and TRBJ2-2; D possibly corresponds to TRBD2 (5 bases). This CDR3 region has 13 residues. V dropped 5 bases and J dropped 6 bases, with 10 bases sitting between them. DNA of the CDR3: TGTGCCAGCAGTCGCAGAGCGGCCGGGGAGCTGTTTTTT. Translation: CASSRRAAGELFF.

The CDR3 spells CASSFTGTVNYGYTF. The DNA for the CDR3 is TGTGCCAGCAGCTTCACCGGGACAGTAAACTATGGCTACACCTTC. V usage is TRBV7-9 and J usage is TRBJ1-2; 7 bases are shared with TRBD1. This CDR3 has 15 amino acids. Germline V gives CDR1 SEHNR, CDR2 FQNEAQ (reference sequence). The junction had 6 bases not matched to a gene; V was cut back by 3 bases and J by 2 bases. The complete variable domain, with remaining parts taken from reference TRBV7-9 and TRBJ1-2, reads DTGVSQNPRHKITKRGQNVTFRCDPISEHNRLYWYRQTLGQGPEFLTYFQNEAQLEKSRLLSDRFSAERPKGSFSTLEIQRTEQGDSAMYLCASSFTGTVNYGYTFGSGTRLTVV.

The chain carries TRBV11-2 and TRBJ2-1; D uncertain. This CDR3 has 14 residues. Germline V gives CDR1 SGHAT, CDR2 FQNNGV. V dropped 0 bases and J dropped 15 bases, with 18 bases sitting between them. The CDR3 bases are TGTGCCAGCAGCTTAGATAGCCCGGCATACCGTCCGTTCTTC. Amino acid sequence: CASSLDSPAYRPFF.

The chain recombines TRBV15 with TRBJ1-6; possible D gene TRBD1, 5 bases. In germline, CDR1 is LNHNV, CDR2 YYDKDF (reference sequence). V shed 0 bases and J shed 8 bases, with 17 bases lying between them. This CDR3 is 17 amino acids long. CDR3 nucleotide sequence: TGTGCCACCAGCAGAGATCCGGGTGGGACGGCATATTCACCCCTCCACTTT. This codes for CATSRDPGGTAYSPLHF. The full variable domain, its missing parts supplied by reference TRBV15 and TRBJ1-6, is DAMVIQNPRYQVTQFGKPVTLSCSQTLNHNVMYWYQQKSSQAPKLLFHYYDKDFNNEADTPDNFQSRRPNTSFCFLDIRSPGLGDTAMYLCATSRDPGGTAYSPLHFGNGTRLTVT.

This clonotype was observed a handful of times. The chain couples TRBV14 to TRBJ1-2, with D possibly being TRBD1 (6 bases). Germline V lookup: CDR1 SGHDN, CDR2 FVKESK. V lost 2 bases to trimming and J lost 6 bases, with 10 bases between them. This CDR3 contains 13 residues. Here the CDR3 reads CASSQRNRDGYTF. The DNA for the CDR3 is TGTGCCAGCAGCCAACGTAACAGGGATGGCTACACCTTC.

J is TRBJ2-1 and V is TRBV11-3; a possible D gene is TRBD2 (7 bases). The CDR3 length is 14 residues. The germline CDR1 and CDR2 sequences are SGHNT and YENEEA. Between the trimmed V and J ends, which lost 7 bases and 6 bases, there was a span of 16 bases. In DNA form, the CDR3 reads TGTGCCAGCACCCTAGGGGGGGTAGGCAATGAGCAGTTCTTC. Protein product: CASTLGGVGNEQFF.

The gene calls are TRBV12-3 or TRBV12-4 and TRBJ2-3, with D tentatively TRBD1 (6 bases). V was trimmed by 0 bases and J by 2 bases, leaving 21 bases between them. This CDR3 spans 19 amino acids. The CDR3 nucleotides read TGTGCCAGCAGTTTAGCCTTCGCAGGGGACCCCCAAAACACAGATACGCAGTATTTT. Translation: CASSLAFAGDPQNTDTQYF.

The CDR3 spells CASSQDPDESYEQYF. The CDR3 region has the DNA TGTGCCAGCAGCCAAGACCCTGACGAGTCCTACGAGCAGTACTTC. The gene calls are TRBV3-1 and TRBJ2-5, with no clear D. Near its end, the DNA agrees better with TRBJ2-7, so the J call may be wrong. Germline V gives CDR1 LGHDT, CDR2 YNNKEL (reference sequence). The CDR3 runs 15 residues.

This clonotype appeared a few times. The genes are TRBV6-5 and TRBJ1-6; D unresolved. The CDR3 runs 18 residues. From germline, CDR1 is MNHEY and CDR2 SVGAGI. With 0 bases removed from V and 0 bases from J, the gap between germline ends came to 12 bases. CDR3 sequence reads: CASSYSPIFSSYNSPLHF. DNA for the CDR3: TGTGCCAGCAGTTACTCCCCCATTTTTAGCTCCTATAATTCACCCCTCCACTTT.

This clonotype was found a few times. The rearrangement links TRBV29-1 to TRBJ2-1; TRBD2 agrees at 12 bases. Per germline, CDR1 SQVTM and CDR2 ANQGSEA. The V gene end was trimmed by 6 bases and the J gene end by 4 bases; junction bases not matched to a gene: 4. The CDR3 sequence is 14 residues long. CDR3 sequence: CSVRLAGGYNEQFF. CDR3 nucleotides: TGCAGCGTCCGCCTAGCGGGGGGGTACAATGAGCAGTTCTTC.